This TCR beta chain was retrieved from a study of CD8 T cells in ankylosing spondylitis. TCRdb independently ran MiXCR on the 5' RACE reads; one entry per CDR3 protein. Among 40,000 or so distinct CDR3 sequences listed, around 10% were seen once. Between the trimmed V and J ends, which lost 7 bases and 5 bases, there was a span of 15 bases. Germline CDR1 SQVTM, CDR2 ANQGSEA. This CDR3 comprises 12 residues. In this sample, this clonotype turned up many times. The clonotype comes from a male donor with ankylosing spondylitis or in good health (not recorded which). This sequence joins TRBV29-1 and TRBJ2-7, with D unresolved. Specimen: blood, either unsorted or a sorted T cell fraction (not recorded which). In DNA form, the CDR3 reads TGCAGCGCTTTGTCCCTCGGCCACGAGCAGTACTTC. Encoded protein: CSALSLGHEQYF.